These 10 T cell receptor beta chains came from one sample sequenced in a study of cytomegalovirus exposure and HLA in healthy donors. The PCR used 60 Vbeta and 13 Jbeta primers. The repertoire was sequenced with immunoSEQ multiplex PCR; TCRdb's copy has only in-frame clones and lacks some. The table records about 150,000 clones, around 66% of them present only once. The sample consisted of PBMCs. These receptors all come from a woman under 40 in good health and CMV-seropositive.

The chain links TRBV7-9 to TRBJ1-1, with 7 bases lining up with TRBD1. The CDR3 totals 14 residues. V lost 8 bases to trimming and J lost 6 bases; unmatched junction nucleotides: 12. CDR1 is SEHNR and CDR2 is FQNEAQ in the germline V gene (reference sequence). The CDR3 here is CASAPSRGDSEAFF. CDR3 DNA sequence: TGTGCCAGCGCACCTAGCAGGGGGGACTCTGAAGCTTTCTTT.

V and J are TRBV7-2 and TRBJ2-7; 13 bases fit TRBD2. Trimming took 3 bases from V and 1 from J; bases not matched to a gene: 6. Germline V gives CDR1 SGHTA, CDR2 FQGNSA. The length of the CDR3 is 17 residues. CDR3 DNA sequence: TGTGCCAGCAGCTTGTGGACTAGCGGGAGCAAATCCTACGAGCAGTACTTC. Translating it yields CASSLWTSGSKSYEQYF.

The chain combines TRBV19 with TRBJ2-5; 7 nucleotides align to TRBD2. CDR3 size: 13 residues. CDR1 and CDR2 from the germline V gene are LNHDA and SQIVND (reference sequence). Trimming at V came to 2 bases and at J to 3 bases, leaving 0 bases not matched to a gene. The CDR3 loop reads CASSILAEETQYF. The DNA of the CDR3 is TGTGCCAGTAGTATACTAGCGGAAGAGACCCAGTACTTC.

In its sample, this clone was seen once. The chain joins TRBV2 to TRBJ2-1; 13 positions match TRBD2. The germline V gene encodes CDR1 SNHLY and CDR2 FYNNEI. This CDR3 has 15 residues. V lost 6 bases, J lost 14 bases, and 13 bases stayed unmatched. This CDR3 reads CASRGGLAGSGKKFF. DNA for the CDR3: TGTGCCAGCAGGGGGGGACTAGCGGGATCGGGTAAAAAGTTCTTC.

The chain employs TRBV27 and TRBJ1-5; TRBD1 is a possible D gene (6 bases). The CDR3 covers 15 residues. Trimming removed 5 bases from V and 7 bases from J, with 18 bases in between. In germline, CDR1 is MNHEY, CDR2 SMNVEV (reference sequence). The chain's CDR3 is CASSPLTGKGQPQHF. CDR3 nucleotides: TGTGCCAGCAGTCCCTTAACAGGGAAAGGCCAGCCCCAGCATTTT.

This rearrangement joins TRBV9 to TRBJ1-6, with D tentatively TRBD1 (5 bases). Germline values: CDR1 SGDLS, CDR2 YYNGEE. The length of the CDR3 is 17 residues. V was trimmed by 4 bases and J by 4 bases, leaving 18 bases between them. The DNA of the CDR3 is TGTGCCAGCAGCACTAAAGCAGGGCAATCGTATAATTCACCCCTCCACTTT. Translation gives CASSTKAGQSYNSPLHF.

This chain connects TRBV19 to TRBJ2-7; D might be TRBD1 (5 bases). The CDR3 spans 15 residues. The V and J ends lost 1 base and 2 bases respectively, with 12 bases between them. Looked up from germline, CDR1 is LNHDA and CDR2 is SQIVND (reference sequence). CDR3 amino acids: CASSIATRGTYEQYF. The CDR3 bases are TGTGCCAGTAGTATAGCGACAAGGGGAACCTACGAGCAGTACTTC.

The genes are TRBV5-1 and TRBJ2-5, with D tentatively TRBD2 (6 bases). Trimming pared 4 bases from V and 1 base from J, leaving 14 bases between. From germline, CDR1 is SGHRS and CDR2 YFSETQ. CDR3 length: 15 amino acids. For the CDR3, the DNA is TGCGCCAGCAGCCCCAGAGAGGGACTCCAAGAGACCCAGTACTTC. Residues: CASSPREGLQETQYF.

The gene calls are TRBV28 and TRBJ1-5, with 8 bases fitting TRBD1. CDR1 is MDHEN and CDR2 is SYDVKM in the germline V gene. This CDR3 spans 16 amino acids. V gave up 6 bases and J gave up 9 bases; unmatched junction bases: 16. The CDR3 nucleotides are TGTGCCAGCAGCTCCTCGTCCAGGGGGCCCTCATGGCCCCAGCATTTT. It is translated as CASSSSSRGPSWPQHF.

This chain links TRBV11-3 with TRBJ1-3; D not certain. Trimming shortened V by 5 bases and J by 8 bases, and 19 bases separated the two germline ends. The CDR3 loop spans 15 amino acids. CDR1 is SGHNT, CDR2 YENEEA, per germline. Here the CDR3 DNA reads TGTGCCAGCAGCACACGAATCCCACTCGCGGACACCATATATTTT. Translating gives CASSTRIPLADTIYF.